Following are 15 T cell receptor beta chains from one sample sequenced in a study of blood T cell repertoires in COVID-19. Sequencing used immunoSEQ multiplex PCR; TCRdb keeps in-frame clones, though not all of them. The table records approximately 100,000 clones, 85% of them present only once. The sequencing input was peripheral blood. Source of these receptors: an elderly man with acute or convalescent COVID-19.

The chain joins TRBV28 to TRBJ2-7; the match to TRBD1 covers 10 bases. The J segment lost 3 bases and the V segment lost 6 bases, leaving 8 bases of the junction unmatched. This CDR3 is built from 15 residues. Germline lookup yields CDR1 MDHEN and CDR2 SYDVKM. This chain's CDR3 is CASSSLTGGLYEQYF. As DNA, the CDR3 is TGTGCCAGCAGCTCCCTGACAGGGGGCCTCTACGAGCAGTACTTC.

This clone was counted a few times. This chain uses TRBV29-1 with TRBJ1-2; 9 bases are shared with TRBD1. Germline-derived CDR1 and CDR2 are SQVTM and ANQGSEA. The CDR3 is 13 residues long. V lost 2 bases, J lost 9 bases, and 7 bases stayed unmatched. The CDR3: CSVEPGQGGSYTF. DNA for the CDR3: TGCAGCGTTGAACCGGGACAGGGAGGTAGCTACACCTTC. Variable domain in full (rest from reference TRBV29-1 and TRBJ1-2): SAVISQKPSRDICQRGTSLTIQCQVDSQVTMMFWYRQQPGQSLTLIATANQGSEATYESGFVIDKFPISRPNLTFSTLTVSNMSPEDSSIYLCSVEPGQGGSYTFGSGTRLTVV.

The rearrangement uses TRBV2 and TRBJ2-1, with 9 bases lining up with TRBD2. Germline lookup yields CDR1 SNHLY and CDR2 FYNNEI. The CDR3 is 18 residues long. J gave up 3 bases and V 3 bases, and 12 bases lay outside the gene matches. The DNA of the CDR3 is TGTGCCAGCAGTGAGCAGGTAGCGGGAGTAAGTATCTACAATGAGCAGTTCTTC. It yields the protein CASSEQVAGVSIYNEQFF. Together with reference TRBV2 and TRBJ2-1, the CDR3 gives the full variable domain: EPEVTQTPSHQVTQMGQEVILRCVPISNHLYFYWYRQILGQKVEFLVSFYNNEISEKSEIFDDQFSVERPDGSNFTLKIRSTKLEDSAMYFCASSEQVAGVSIYNEQFFGPGTRLTVL.

This chain uses TRBV28 with TRBJ1-2; D remains ambiguous. CDR3 length: 12 amino acids. Trimming took 3 bases from V and 8 from J, leaving 10 bases between them. From germline, CDR1 is MDHEN and CDR2 SYDVKM. CDR3 amino acids: CASSLGESGYTF. CDR3 nucleotide sequence: TGTGCCAGCAGTTTGGGAGAATCCGGCTACACCTTC.

The chain joins TRBV30 to TRBJ1-1, with D hard to call. Per germline, CDR1 GTSNPN and CDR2 SVGIG (reference sequence). The CDR3 loop spans 15 amino acids. The V and J ends lost 4 bases and 4 bases respectively, with 19 bases between them. This CDR3 is CAWTSGGGLRTEAFF. The DNA of the CDR3 is TGTGCCTGGACAAGTGGTGGAGGGCTTCGCACTGAAGCTTTCTTT.

The CDR3 DNA sequence: TGCGCCAGCAGGGTGGGGCCCGACAACACTGAAGCTTTCTTT. It codes for CASRVGPDNTEAFF. This rearrangement joins TRBV5-1 to TRBJ1-1, with D maybe TRBD1 (5 bases). This CDR3 is built from 14 residues. The germline gives CDR1 SGHRS, CDR2 YFSETQ. V lost 5 bases and J lost 2, with 13 bases in between.

This sequence joins TRBV30 and TRBJ1-1, with 9 positions matching TRBD1. The CDR3 length is 17 residues. V gave up 0 bases and J gave up 1 base; unmatched junction bases: 9. CDR1 and CDR2 from the germline V gene are GTSNPN and SVGIG (reference sequence). CDR3 bases: TGTGCCTGGAGTGTACGCGGGACAGGGCGCGGGAACACTGAAGCTTTCTTT. It codes for CAWSVRGTGRGNTEAFF.

The chain combines TRBV19 with TRBJ1-5; 10 nucleotides line up with TRBD1. The V and J ends lost 4 bases and 5 bases, in that order; junction bases with no gene match: 14. Germline V CDR1 and CDR2: LNHDA, SQIVND (reference sequence). The CDR3 is made up of 18 amino acids. CDR3 in amino acids: CASSTRSGTGVLHQPQHF. DNA for the CDR3: TGTGCCAGTAGTACCCGTTCCGGGACAGGGGTCCTACATCAGCCCCAGCATTTT.

This clone was detected only once. The chain employs TRBV4-3 and TRBJ1-4; 8 bases fit TRBD1. V dropped 3 bases and J dropped 0; count of bases not matched to a gene: 3. This CDR3 has 16 residues. CDR1 is LGHNA and CDR2 is YSLEER in the germline V gene. Here the CDR3 reads CASSHGQGATNEKLFF. The CDR3 DNA follows: TGCGCCAGCAGCCACGGACAGGGAGCAACTAATGAAAAACTGTTTTTT.

The chain couples TRBV10-3 to TRBJ1-2; no clear D gene. This CDR3 is built from 13 residues. Germline CDR1 reads ENHRY; CDR2 reads SYGVKD. V shed 7 bases and J shed 0 bases, with 9 bases lying between them. The CDR3 spells CAIKTDANYGYTF. Written as DNA, the CDR3 is TGTGCCATCAAAACAGACGCTAACTATGGCTACACCTTC.

V and J are TRBV3-1 (or the pseudogene TRBV3-2) and TRBJ2-1; 8 nucleotides agree with TRBD2. The CDR3 spans 16 residues. The V gene end was trimmed by 6 bases and the J gene end by 16 bases; junction bases not matched to a gene: 23. The germline CDR1 and CDR2 sequences are LGHDT and YNNKEL (reference sequence). For the CDR3, the DNA is TGTGCCAGCAGTCCCCCTGGGGTAGCGGGACCCACGGAGGGCTTCTTC. Amino acids: CASSPPGVAGPTEGFF.

This chain uses TRBV5-1 with TRBJ1-1, with D possibly matching TRBD1 (6 bases). This CDR3 contains 14 residues. Germline loops: CDR1 SGHRS, CDR2 YFSETQ. V gave up 4 bases and J gave up 6 bases, with 16 bases separating them. CDR3 coding DNA: TGCGCCAGCAGCCAAGATACAGGGTTCGCTGAAGCTTTCTTT. Protein sequence: CASSQDTGFAEAFF. The whole variable domain, filled in from reference TRBV5-1 and TRBJ1-1, reads KAGVTQTPRYLIKTRGQQVTLSCSPISGHRSVSWYQQTPGQGLQFLFEYFSETQRNKGNFPGRFSGRQFSNSRSEMNVSTLELGDSALYLCASSQDTGFAEAFFGQGTRLTVV.

The rearrangement uses TRBV2 and TRBJ2-7, with 10 bases that match TRBD1. The CDR3 spans 13 residues. After removal of 8 bases from V and 4 bases from J, the junction contained 5 bases not matched to a gene. The V gene's germline CDR1 is SNHLY and CDR2 FYNNEI. Written as DNA, the CDR3 is TGTGCCAGCTCCCGGGACAGGGGTTACGAGCAGTACTTC. Translated: CASSRDRGYEQYF.

V gene TRBV6-2 or TRBV6-3 combines with J gene TRBJ2-1; 9 bases map to TRBD2. Trimming at V came to 4 bases and at J to 6 bases, leaving 7 bases not matched to a gene. This CDR3 contains 15 residues. CDR1 is MNHEY, CDR2 SVGEGT, per germline. The CDR3: CASSSSGILANEQFF. The CDR3 nucleotides are TGTGCCAGCAGTTCTAGCGGGATCTTGGCCAATGAGCAGTTCTTC.

The genes are TRBV28 and TRBJ2-1, with 8 bases identical to TRBD2. Germline CDR1 MDHEN, CDR2 SYDVKM. CDR3 size: 15 residues. After removal of 5 bases from V and 3 bases from J, the junction contained 6 bases not matched to a gene. CDR3 sequence (DNA): TGTGCCAGCAGTGAAACCGGGACTAGCTACAATGAGCAGTTCTTC. This translates into CASSETGTSYNEQFF.